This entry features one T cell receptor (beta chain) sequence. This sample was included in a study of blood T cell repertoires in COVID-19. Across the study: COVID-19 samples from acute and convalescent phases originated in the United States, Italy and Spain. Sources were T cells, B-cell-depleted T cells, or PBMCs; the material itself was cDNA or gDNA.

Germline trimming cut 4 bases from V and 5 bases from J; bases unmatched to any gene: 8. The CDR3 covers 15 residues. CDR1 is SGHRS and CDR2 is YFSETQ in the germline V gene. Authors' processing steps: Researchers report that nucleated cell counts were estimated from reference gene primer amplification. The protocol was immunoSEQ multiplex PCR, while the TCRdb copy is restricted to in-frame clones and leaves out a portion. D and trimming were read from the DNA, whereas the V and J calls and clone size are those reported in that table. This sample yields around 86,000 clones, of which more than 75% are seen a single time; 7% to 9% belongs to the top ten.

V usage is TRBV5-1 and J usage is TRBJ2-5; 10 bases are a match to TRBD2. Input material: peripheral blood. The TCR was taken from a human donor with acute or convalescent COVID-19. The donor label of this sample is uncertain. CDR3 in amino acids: CASSPSAGGPETQYF. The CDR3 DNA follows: TGCGCCAGCAGCCCCTCAGCGGGGGGGCCGGAGACCCAGTACTTC.